The 23 T cell receptor beta chains below all came from one sample that was sequenced in a study of T cells in localized non-small cell lung cancer. Data came from immunoSEQ multiplex PCR; TCRdb stores just in-frame clones and leaves some out. The sample holds several thousand clones, 25% to 30% seen once. The specimen was normal lung tissue next to the tumor, collected before any cancer treatment. The origin of the receptors is a woman aged 40-69 years with stage I lung adenocarcinoma.

In regard to this clone: Additional DNA sequences in this sample encode the identical CDR3. The chain employs TRBV9 and TRBJ2-5, with D unclear. V lost 0 bases and J lost 1, with 4 bases in between. Germline loops: CDR1 SGDLS, CDR2 YYNGEE. CDR3 length: 13 residues. This CDR3 is CASSVGGQETQYF. The CDR3 DNA reads as TGTGCCAGCAGCGTAGGCGGCCAAGAGACCCAGTACTTC. Full variable domain (missing parts from reference TRBV9 and TRBJ2-5): DSGVTQTPKHLITATGQRVTLRCSPRSGDLSVYWYQQSLDQGLQFLIQYYNGEERAKGNILERFSAQQFPDLHSELNLSSLELGDSALYFCASSVGGQETQYFGPGTRLLVL.

This clone appeared a few times. V gene TRBV6-8 combines with J gene TRBJ1-5; TRBD1 might be the D (6 bases). The ends were cut back, 10 bases at V and 4 bases at J, with 17 bases in the middle. CDR3 length: 14 residues. Germline-derived CDR1 and CDR2 are MNHGY and SAAAGT. The CDR3 loop is CAIGGYRANQPQHF. The CDR3 DNA reads as TGTGCCATTGGTGGTTACAGGGCAAATCAGCCCCAGCATTTT.

The chain combines TRBV5-1 with TRBJ2-2; TRBD2 aligns across 10 bases. CDR3 length equals 17 residues. Germline V lookup: CDR1 SGHRS, CDR2 YFSETQ. The V and J ends lost 4 bases and 5 bases, in that order; junction bases with no gene match: 11. In nucleotides, the CDR3 is TGCGCCAGCAGCATGTTGCCTAGCGGGAGTGGTACCGGGGAGCTGTTTTTT. Residues: CASSMLPSGSGTGELFF.

V is TRBV18 and J is TRBJ2-1; 7 bases match TRBD2. The germline CDR1 and CDR2 sequences are KGHSH and LQKENI. The V segment lost 3 bases and the J segment 2 bases; nucleotides outside the gene matches: 7. This CDR3 has 16 amino acids. The CDR3 spells CASSPERGKTYNEQFF. The CDR3 coding sequence is TGTGCCAGCTCACCGGAGCGGGGCAAAACCTACAATGAGCAGTTCTTC.

This clone was picked up a small number of times. V and J are TRBV4-1 and TRBJ1-3; D is ambiguous. V was trimmed by 2 bases and J by 0 bases, leaving 14 bases between them. Germline assignment: CDR1 MGHRA and CDR2 YSYEKL. CDR3 length: 17 residues. The CDR3 bases are TGCGCCAGCAGCCAAAGCGGGCACACGAGCTCTGGAAACACCATATATTTT. Amino acid sequence: CASSQSGHTSSGNTIYF.

The chain uses TRBV19 and TRBJ2-1, with 14 bases that match TRBD2. Per the germline V gene, CDR1 is LNHDA and CDR2 is SQIVND (reference sequence). V was clipped by 6 bases and J by 1 base; unmatched bases: 5. The CDR3 loop spans 17 amino acids. CDR3 nucleotide sequence: TGTGCCAGTAGAGGGACTAGCGGGAGACGATCCTACAATGAGCAGTTCTTC. This codes for CASRGTSGRRSYNEQFF.

The rearrangement joins TRBV19 to TRBJ1-2, with 8 positions matching TRBD1. CDR1 and CDR2 from the germline V gene are LNHDA and SQIVND (reference sequence). Trimming cost V 5 bases and J 2 bases; bases outside gene matches: 10. The CDR3 extends over 16 amino acids. The CDR3 DNA is TGTGCCAGTAGTCTCACAGGGACAGGCCTAAACTATGGCTACACCTTC. It encodes CASSLTGTGLNYGYTF.

The chain uses TRBV18 and TRBJ2-7; perhaps TRBD2 as D (5 bases). Germline CDR1 KGHSH, CDR2 LQKENI. The CDR3 loop spans 14 amino acids. V lost 2 bases and J lost 6, with 14 bases in between. The CDR3 reads CASSPVDSPAEQYF. The CDR3 coding sequence is TGTGCCAGCTCACCAGTGGACTCCCCCGCCGAGCAGTACTTC. The whole variable domain, remainder taken from reference TRBV18 and TRBJ2-7, is NAGVMQNPRHLVRRRGQEARLRCSPMKGHSHVYWYRQLPEEGLKFMVYLQKENIIDESGMPKERFSAEFPKEGPSILRIQQVVRGDSAAYFCASSPVDSPAEQYFGPGTRLTVT.

The chain joins TRBV6-1 to TRBJ2-5; 9 bases are shared with TRBD2. The J segment lost 1 base and the V segment lost 1 base, leaving 4 bases of the junction unmatched. The CDR3 covers 16 residues. The germline V gene encodes CDR1 MNHNS and CDR2 SASEGT. The CDR3 DNA is TGTGCCAGCAGTGAAGATGGTAGCGGGGGCCAAGAGACCCAGTACTTC. Translation gives CASSEDGSGGQETQYF.

The chain links TRBV19 to TRBJ2-2, with a possible D match to TRBD1 (6 bases). Germline CDR1 is LNHDA and CDR2 is SQIVND (reference sequence). The V end was cut by 7 bases, the J end by 7 bases, with 13 bases between. The CDR3 runs 13 residues. The CDR3, as DNA: TGTGCCAGTACCGGCGTCAGGGGCGGGGAGCTGTTTTTT. Encoded protein: CASTGVRGGELFF.

The chain is built from TRBV2 and TRBJ1-6; maybe TRBD1 (5 bases). V lost 2 bases, J lost 6 bases, and 11 bases lay in between. Germline V gene sequence: CDR1 SNHLY, CDR2 FYNNEI. This CDR3 contains 15 residues. In DNA form, the CDR3 reads TGTGCCAGCAGTGAACAGGGAATACTTAATTCACCCCTCCACTTT. Translation gives CASSEQGILNSPLHF. Supplemented by reference TRBV2 and TRBJ1-6, the full variable domain reads EPEVTQTPSHQVTQMGQEVILRCVPISNHLYFYWYRQILGQKVEFLVSFYNNEISEKSEIFDDQFSVERPDGSNFTLKIRSTKLEDSAMYFCASSEQGILNSPLHFGNGTRLTVT.

The genes are TRBV11-3 and TRBJ1-1; TRBD1 matches 7 bases. Germline CDR1 reads SGHNT; CDR2 reads YENEEA. Trimming cost V 3 bases and J 4 bases; bases outside gene matches: 11. This CDR3 spans 16 amino acids. In DNA form, the CDR3 reads TGTGCCAGCAGCTTGGGGGGACAGATCAGGTCCACTGAAGCTTTCTTT. Translated, it gives CASSLGGQIRSTEAFF.

The J gene is TRBJ1-2, the V gene TRBV19; D is unresolved. CDR1 and CDR2 (germline): LNHDA, SQIVND (reference sequence). V was shortened by 3 bases and J by 4 bases, with 12 bases between the two germline ends. This CDR3 has 14 amino acids. In nucleotides, the CDR3 is TGTGCCAGTAGTATCCCAGCTTTTGGCTATGGCTACACCTTC. This codes for CASSIPAFGYGYTF.

The J gene is TRBJ1-2, the V gene TRBV11-3; TRBD1 is a possible D gene (6 bases). The V end lost 0 bases, the J end lost 7 bases, and 15 bases lay between the germline ends. Germline CDR1 is SGHNT and CDR2 is YENEEA. The CDR3 loop spans 15 amino acids. Written as DNA, the CDR3 is TGTGCCAGCAGCTTAGAAAAAACAGGGAATATTGGCTACACCTTC. This translates into CASSLEKTGNIGYTF.

This clone was observed a single time. V gene TRBV10-2 combines with J gene TRBJ2-7; D may match TRBD1 or TRBD2 (6 bases each). The CDR3 is 15 residues long. Trimming stripped 3 bases from V and 2 bases from J, with 14 bases between. Germline loops: CDR1 WSHSY, CDR2 SAAADI. The CDR3, as DNA: TGCGCCAGCAGTGACCCAGGGGCGGGGACCTACGAGCAGTACTTC. It translates to CASSDPGAGTYEQYF.

This chain connects TRBV29-1 to TRBJ2-3; 9 positions agree with TRBD2. Losses at the gene ends were 4 bases for V and 8 bases for J; bases not matched to a gene: 16. The CDR3 is 16 amino acids. Germline loops: CDR1 SQVTM, CDR2 ANQGSEA. The CDR3 DNA is TGCAGCGTTGCAGCGGGGGGCTTCGGTATGGAAGTTACGCAGTATTTT. This sequence encodes CSVAAGGFGMEVTQYF.

In this sample, this clone is large. The rearrangement joins TRBV11-3 to TRBJ1-1; D is uncertain. Germline CDR1 SGHNT, CDR2 YENEEA. The CDR3 sequence is 15 residues long. Deletions cut 0 bases from V and 5 bases from J, with 13 bases between. For the CDR3, the DNA is TGTGCCAGCAGCTTAGATGGTCGTGGGCGAACTGAAGCTTTCTTT. It encodes CASSLDGRGRTEAFF.

The rearrangement links TRBV10-3 to TRBJ2-1; 10 nucleotides agree with TRBD2. Germline CDR1 ENHRY, CDR2 SYGVKD. The CDR3 has 16 amino acids. Trimming cost V 0 bases and J 9 bases; bases outside gene matches: 8. The DNA of the CDR3 is TGTGCCATCAGTGAGTCGCAGGCTAGCGGGAGTGCTGAGCAGTTCTTC. Translating gives CAISESQASGSAEQFF.

This chain's CDR3 is CASSSVLDDEQYF. DNA of the CDR3: TGCGCCAGCAGCTCAGTACTGGATGACGAGCAGTACTTC. The V and J genes are TRBV10-1 and TRBJ2-7, with D uncertain. The CDR3 runs 13 residues. Germline values: CDR1 WNHNN, CDR2 SYGVQD (reference sequence). V lost 6 bases to trimming and J lost 5 bases, with 14 bases between them.

This clone was seen only a few times. The chain combines TRBV7-6 with TRBJ2-1; D possibly corresponds to TRBD2 (7 bases). CDR3 size: 16 residues. V lost 1 base, J lost 3 bases, and 13 bases lay in between. Germline lookup yields CDR1 SGHVS and CDR2 FNYEAQ. As DNA, the CDR3 is TGTGCCAGCAGCTTAGGGGGCGGGGGCCTCTACAATGAGCAGTTCTTC. Translated, it gives CASSLGGGGLYNEQFF.

The chain is built from TRBV18 and TRBJ1-5, with D tentatively TRBD1 (6 bases). CDR3 size: 15 residues. Germline V gene sequence: CDR1 KGHSH, CDR2 LQKENI. The V gene lost 5 bases and the J gene lost 6 bases, with 17 bases spanning the gap. The CDR3 region is CASSSSAEGVQPQHF. CDR3 nucleotides: TGTGCCAGCTCATCATCGGCCGAGGGGGTTCAGCCCCAGCATTTT.

In its sample, this clone was seen a few times. The rearrangement uses TRBV19 and TRBJ1-5; maybe TRBD1 (5 bases). Germline CDR1 is LNHDA and CDR2 is SQIVND (reference sequence). The V gene lost 5 bases and the J gene lost 2 bases, with 19 bases spanning the gap. The CDR3 is 17 amino acids. The CDR3 protein is CASSGQGGLFGNQPQHF. CDR3 DNA sequence: TGTGCCAGTAGTGGGCAGGGTGGCTTGTTCGGCAATCAGCCCCAGCATTTT.

The chain combines TRBV19 with TRBJ2-6, with D unclear. CDR3 size: 16 residues. Trimming left V 4 bases short and J 0 bases short, with 10 bases between. Germline V CDR1 and CDR2: LNHDA, SQIVND (reference sequence). In nucleotides, the CDR3 is TGTGCCAGTAGTAGGTCACGGACCTCTGGGGCCAACGTCCTGACTTTC. It is translated as CASSRSRTSGANVLTF.